Below, one TCR beta chain is given with its context. The sample belongs to a study of blood T cells in healthy people across ages. Germline values: CDR1 SGHRS, CDR2 YFSETQ. The CDR3 totals 14 residues. Together with a sample-barcoded 5' primer, a J-beta primer mix was included in a second PCR lasting about 7 to 12 cycles. TCRdb re-called the 5' RACE reads through MiXCR, storing one row per CDR3 protein. This table has approximately 790,000 distinct CDR3 sequences, 60% to 80% appearing once. The sample consisted of blood. The rearrangement links TRBV5-1 to TRBJ2-5; D perhaps matches TRBD1 (8 bases). The last part of the DNA fits TRBJ2-7 better; the J call may be wrong. The receptor was isolated from a man aged 30-40 years in good health. Written as DNA, the CDR3 is TGCGCCAGCAGCCTGCGACAGGGGAGGGACGAGCAGTACTTC. Its translation: CASSLRQGRDEQYF.